This TCR beta chain is drawn from a study of blood T cell repertoires in COVID-19. The CDR3 loop spans 14 amino acids. Germline CDR1 is SNHLY and CDR2 is FYNNEI. Trimming at V came to 6 bases and at J to 6 bases, leaving 9 bases not matched to a gene. Only in-frame clones appear in the TCRdb table, and some are missing; sequencing was by immunoSEQ multiplex PCR. The table includes 350,000 to 450,000 clones, roughly 90% detected once. The receptor comes from a woman in her thirties or forties who had been exposed to COVID-19. Sequencing was performed on PBMCs or T cells enriched from blood (not recorded which). The V call is TRBV2, the J call TRBJ1-2; 8 bases are shared with TRBD1. CDR3 DNA sequence: TGTGCCAGCAGACAGCCAGGGGGCGGGCATGGCTACACCTTC. This encodes CASRQPGGGHGYTF.